This T cell receptor (beta chain) was found in a study of T cell clonality in common variable immunodeficiency. Data came from immunoSEQ multiplex PCR; TCRdb stores just in-frame clones and leaves some out. The sample has about 34,000 clones, none seen only once. There are a few counts of this clone. The antigen remains undetermined. The read is 3 residues too short to cover the CDR3 end, so that end is filled in from the germline J gene. Diagnosis required reduced IgG, IgA and/or IgM with specific antibody deficiency. Trimming pared 1 base from V and 10 bases from J, leaving 11 bases between. This CDR3 contains 14 residues. CDR1 and CDR2 from the germline V gene are SEHNR and FQNEAQ (reference sequence). Regarding the study as a whole: TCRbeta clonality was increased in CVID versus healthy controls. In common variable immunodeficiency, TCR beta chains reportedly carried fewer deletions and N-nucleotide insertions.

The sample taken for sequencing was peripheral blood mononuclear cells. The source of this sequence is a human donor with common variable immunodeficiency. The rearrangement links TRBV7-9 to TRBJ1-6; D is uncertain. The CDR3 spells CASSLDSQRSPLHF. The sequenced CDR3 bases are TGTGCCAGCAGCTTAGACAGCCAACGGTCACCC. Variable domain in full (rest from reference TRBV7-9 and TRBJ1-6): DTGVSQNPRHKITKRGQNVTFRCDPISEHNRLYWYRQTLGQGPEFLTYFQNEAQLEKSRLLSDRFSAERPKGSFSTLEIQRTEQGDSAMYLCASSLDSQRSPLHFGNGTRLTVT.